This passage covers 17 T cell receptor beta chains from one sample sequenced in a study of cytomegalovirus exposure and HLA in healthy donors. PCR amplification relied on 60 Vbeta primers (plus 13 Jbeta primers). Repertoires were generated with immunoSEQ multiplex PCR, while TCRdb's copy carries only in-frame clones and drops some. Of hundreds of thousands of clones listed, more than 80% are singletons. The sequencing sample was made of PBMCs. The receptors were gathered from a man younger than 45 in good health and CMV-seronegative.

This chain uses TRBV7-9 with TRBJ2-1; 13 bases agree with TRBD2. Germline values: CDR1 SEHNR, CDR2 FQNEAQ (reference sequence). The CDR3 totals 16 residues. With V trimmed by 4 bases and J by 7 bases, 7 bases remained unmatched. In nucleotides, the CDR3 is TGTGCCAGCAGCTCCCCGACTAGCGGGGGGTGGAATGAGCAGTTCTTC. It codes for CASSSPTSGGWNEQFF.

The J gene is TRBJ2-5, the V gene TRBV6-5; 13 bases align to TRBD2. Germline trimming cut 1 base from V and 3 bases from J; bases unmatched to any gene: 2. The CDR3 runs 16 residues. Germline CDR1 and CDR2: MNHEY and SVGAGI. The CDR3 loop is CASSYLGLAGEETQYF. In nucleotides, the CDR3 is TGTGCCAGCAGTTACTTAGGACTAGCGGGGGAAGAGACCCAGTACTTC.

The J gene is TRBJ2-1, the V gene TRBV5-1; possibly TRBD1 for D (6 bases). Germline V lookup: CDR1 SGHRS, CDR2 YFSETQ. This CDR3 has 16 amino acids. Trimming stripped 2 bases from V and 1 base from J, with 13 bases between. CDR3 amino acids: CASSFSGTPSYNEQFF. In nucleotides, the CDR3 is TGCGCCAGCAGCTTCTCCGGGACACCATCCTACAATGAGCAGTTCTTC.

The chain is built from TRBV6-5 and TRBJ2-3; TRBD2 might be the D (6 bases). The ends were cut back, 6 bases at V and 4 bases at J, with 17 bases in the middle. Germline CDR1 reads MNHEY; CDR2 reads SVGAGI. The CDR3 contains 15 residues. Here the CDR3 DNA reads TGTGCCAGCAGCCCCCCGGGCGGAGGGCCAGATACGCAGTATTTT. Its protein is CASSPPGGGPDTQYF.

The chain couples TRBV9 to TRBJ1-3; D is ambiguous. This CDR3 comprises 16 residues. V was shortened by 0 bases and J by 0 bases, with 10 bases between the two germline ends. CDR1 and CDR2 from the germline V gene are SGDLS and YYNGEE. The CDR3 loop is CASSVEPAGSGNTIYF. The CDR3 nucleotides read TGTGCCAGCAGCGTAGAGCCCGCGGGCTCTGGAAACACCATATATTTT.

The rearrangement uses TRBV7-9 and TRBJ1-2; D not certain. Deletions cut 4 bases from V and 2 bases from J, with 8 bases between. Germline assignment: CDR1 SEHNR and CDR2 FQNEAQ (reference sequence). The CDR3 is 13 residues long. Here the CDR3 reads CASSSNRNYGYTF. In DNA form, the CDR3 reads TGTGCCAGCAGCTCGAACAGAAACTATGGCTACACCTTC.

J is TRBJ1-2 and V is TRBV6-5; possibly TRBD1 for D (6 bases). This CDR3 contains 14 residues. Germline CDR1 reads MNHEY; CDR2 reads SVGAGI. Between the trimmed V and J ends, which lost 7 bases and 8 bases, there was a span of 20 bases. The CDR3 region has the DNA TGTGCCAGCAAACTTCCCGGGACACTGATGGGCTACACCTTC. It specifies CASKLPGTLMGYTF.

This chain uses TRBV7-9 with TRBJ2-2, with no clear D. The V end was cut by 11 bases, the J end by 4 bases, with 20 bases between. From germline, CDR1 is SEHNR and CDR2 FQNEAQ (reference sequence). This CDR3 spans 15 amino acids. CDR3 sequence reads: CASRPPENSTGELFF. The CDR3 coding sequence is TGTGCCTCTAGACCCCCAGAAAATAGCACCGGGGAGCTGTTTTTT.

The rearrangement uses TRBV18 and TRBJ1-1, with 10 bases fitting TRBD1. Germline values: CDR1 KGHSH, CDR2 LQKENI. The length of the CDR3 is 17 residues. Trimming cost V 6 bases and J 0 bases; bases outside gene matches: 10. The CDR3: CASSDLGQGIMNTEAFF. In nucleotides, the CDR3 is TGTGCCAGCTCCGATCTGGGACAGGGGATTATGAACACTGAAGCTTTCTTT.

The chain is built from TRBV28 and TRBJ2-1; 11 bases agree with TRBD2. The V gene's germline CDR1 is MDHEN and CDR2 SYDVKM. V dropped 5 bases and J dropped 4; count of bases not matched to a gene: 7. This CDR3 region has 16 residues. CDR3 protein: CASSVSSGGPYNEQFF. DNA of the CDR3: TGTGCCAGCAGTGTTTCTAGCGGGGGGCCTTACAATGAGCAGTTCTTC.

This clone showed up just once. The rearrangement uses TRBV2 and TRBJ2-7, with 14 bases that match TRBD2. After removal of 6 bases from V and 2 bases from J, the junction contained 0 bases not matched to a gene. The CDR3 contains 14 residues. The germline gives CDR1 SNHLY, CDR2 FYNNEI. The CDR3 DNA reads TGTGCCAGCAGGACTAGCGGGGGGGCCTACGAGCAGTACTTC. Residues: CASRTSGGAYEQYF.

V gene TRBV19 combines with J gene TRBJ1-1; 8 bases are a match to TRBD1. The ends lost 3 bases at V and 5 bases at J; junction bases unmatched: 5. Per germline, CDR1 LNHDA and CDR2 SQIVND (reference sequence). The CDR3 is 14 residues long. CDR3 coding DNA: TGTGCCAGTAGTATTAGGACAGGGAGTACTGAAGCTTTCTTT. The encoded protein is CASSIRTGSTEAFF.

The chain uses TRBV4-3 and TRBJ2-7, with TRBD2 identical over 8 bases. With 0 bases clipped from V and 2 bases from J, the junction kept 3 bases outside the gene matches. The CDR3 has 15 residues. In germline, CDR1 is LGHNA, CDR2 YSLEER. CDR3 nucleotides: TGCGCCAGCAGCCAAGAGATACTAGCGGCCTACGAGCAGTACTTC. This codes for CASSQEILAAYEQYF.

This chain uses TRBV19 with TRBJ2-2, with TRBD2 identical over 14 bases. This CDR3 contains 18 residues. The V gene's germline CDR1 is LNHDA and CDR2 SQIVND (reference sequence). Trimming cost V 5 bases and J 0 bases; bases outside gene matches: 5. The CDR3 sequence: CASSFGLAGGPNTGELFF. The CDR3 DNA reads TGTGCCAGTAGTTTCGGACTAGCGGGGGGCCCGAACACCGGGGAGCTGTTTTTT.

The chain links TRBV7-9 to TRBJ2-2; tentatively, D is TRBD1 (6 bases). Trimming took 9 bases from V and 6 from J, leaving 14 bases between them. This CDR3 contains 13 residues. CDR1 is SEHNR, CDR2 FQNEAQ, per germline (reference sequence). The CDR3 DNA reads TGTGCCAGTCCTCTTGGGGGCTCCGGGGAGCTGTTTTTT. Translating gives CASPLGGSGELFF.

As DNA, the CDR3 is TGCGCCAGCAGCCAAGATCTACGGGGCTACACCTTC. Amino acids: CASSQDLRGYTF. The chain couples TRBV4-1 to TRBJ1-2; no definite D call. V lost 0 bases, J lost 8 bases, and 7 bases lay in between. Per the germline V gene, CDR1 is MGHRA and CDR2 is YSYEKL. The CDR3 loop spans 12 amino acids.

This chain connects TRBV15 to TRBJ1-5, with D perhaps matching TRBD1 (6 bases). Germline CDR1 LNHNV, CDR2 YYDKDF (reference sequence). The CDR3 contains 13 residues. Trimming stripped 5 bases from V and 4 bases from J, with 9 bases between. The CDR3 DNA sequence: TGTGCCACCAGCGTTCAGGGGAATCAGCCCCAGCATTTT. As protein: CATSVQGNQPQHF.